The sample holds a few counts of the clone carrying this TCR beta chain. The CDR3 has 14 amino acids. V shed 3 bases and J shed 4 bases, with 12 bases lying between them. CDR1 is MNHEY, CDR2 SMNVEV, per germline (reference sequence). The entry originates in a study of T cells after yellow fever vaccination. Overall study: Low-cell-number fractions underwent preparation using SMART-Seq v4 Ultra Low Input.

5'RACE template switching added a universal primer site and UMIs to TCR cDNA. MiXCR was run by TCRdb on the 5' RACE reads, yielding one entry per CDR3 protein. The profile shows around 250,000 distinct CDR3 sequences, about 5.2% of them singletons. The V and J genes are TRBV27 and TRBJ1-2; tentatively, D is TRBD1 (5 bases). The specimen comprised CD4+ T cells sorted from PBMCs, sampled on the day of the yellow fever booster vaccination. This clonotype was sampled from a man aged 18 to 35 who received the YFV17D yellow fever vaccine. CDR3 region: CASSFKGFGYGYTF. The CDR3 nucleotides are TGTGCCAGCAGTTTTAAGGGGTTCGGCTATGGCTACACCTTC.